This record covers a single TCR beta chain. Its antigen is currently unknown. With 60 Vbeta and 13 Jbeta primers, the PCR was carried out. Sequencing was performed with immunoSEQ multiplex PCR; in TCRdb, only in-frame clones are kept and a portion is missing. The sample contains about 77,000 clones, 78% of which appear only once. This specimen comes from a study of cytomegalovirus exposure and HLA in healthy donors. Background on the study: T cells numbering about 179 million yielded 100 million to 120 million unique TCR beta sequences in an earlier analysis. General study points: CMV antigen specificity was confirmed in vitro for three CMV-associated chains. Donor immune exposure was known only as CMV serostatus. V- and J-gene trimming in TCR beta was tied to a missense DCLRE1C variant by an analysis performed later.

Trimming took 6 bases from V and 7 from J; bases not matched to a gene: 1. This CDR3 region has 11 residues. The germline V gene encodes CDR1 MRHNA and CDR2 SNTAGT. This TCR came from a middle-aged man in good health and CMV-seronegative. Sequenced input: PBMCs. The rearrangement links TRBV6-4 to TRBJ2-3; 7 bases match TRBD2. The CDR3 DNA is TGTGCCAGCAGGGGAGGGAATACGCAGTATTTT. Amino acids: CASRGGNTQYF.